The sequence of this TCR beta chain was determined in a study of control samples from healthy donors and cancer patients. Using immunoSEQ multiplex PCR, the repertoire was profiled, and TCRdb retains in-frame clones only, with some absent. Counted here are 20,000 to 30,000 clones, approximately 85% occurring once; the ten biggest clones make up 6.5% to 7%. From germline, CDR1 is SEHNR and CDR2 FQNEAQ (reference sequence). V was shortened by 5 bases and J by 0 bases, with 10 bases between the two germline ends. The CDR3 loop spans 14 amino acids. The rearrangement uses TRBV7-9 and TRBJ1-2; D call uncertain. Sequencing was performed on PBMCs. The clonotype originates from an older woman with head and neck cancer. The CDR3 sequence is CASSPDRSNYGYTF. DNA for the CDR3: TGTGCCAGCAGCCCCGACCGCTCTAACTATGGCTACACCTTC.